This T cell receptor beta chain was captured by sequencing in a study of cytomegalovirus exposure and HLA in healthy donors. Study at large: Approximately 85 million unique TCRs from HLA-typed donors were held in an early data release. Points from the study as a whole: A later analysis reported that several of the most significant clusters appeared to be linked to common viral pathogens, among them Epstein-Barr virus.

On this clone itself: Its antigen is undetermined.

This CDR3 has 16 amino acids. V dropped 5 bases and J dropped 5; count of bases not matched to a gene: 9. Germline values: CDR1 SEHNR, CDR2 FQNEAQ (reference sequence). The primer mix had 60 Vbeta and 13 Jbeta primers. The assay was immunoSEQ multiplex PCR, and TCRdb's table has in-frame clones only and misses some. The table has roughly 190,000 clones, about 81% seen once. Sequencing input: PBMCs. This chain links TRBV7-9 with TRBJ2-3; 11 positions match TRBD1. This clonotype originated in a woman younger than 30 in good health and CMV-seronegative. As DNA, the CDR3 is TGTGCCAGCAGCCCAGGACAGGGGGCGGTCGGAGATACGCAGTATTTT. Protein sequence: CASSPGQGAVGDTQYF.